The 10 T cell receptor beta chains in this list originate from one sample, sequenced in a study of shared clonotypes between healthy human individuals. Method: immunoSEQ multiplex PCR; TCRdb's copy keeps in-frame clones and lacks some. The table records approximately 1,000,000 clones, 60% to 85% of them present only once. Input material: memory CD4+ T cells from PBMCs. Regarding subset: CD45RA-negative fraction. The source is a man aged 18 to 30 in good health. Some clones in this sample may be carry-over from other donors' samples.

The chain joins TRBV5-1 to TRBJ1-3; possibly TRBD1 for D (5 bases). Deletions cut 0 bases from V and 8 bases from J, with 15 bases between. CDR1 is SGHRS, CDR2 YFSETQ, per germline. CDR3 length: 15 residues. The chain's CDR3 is CASSLAGSRGDTIYF. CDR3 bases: TGCGCCAGCAGCTTGGCGGGGTCCCGAGGGGACACCATATATTTT.

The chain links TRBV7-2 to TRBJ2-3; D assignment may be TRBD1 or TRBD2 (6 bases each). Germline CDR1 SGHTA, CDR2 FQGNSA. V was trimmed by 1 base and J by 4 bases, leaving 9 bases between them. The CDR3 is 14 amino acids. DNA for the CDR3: TGTGCCAGCAGCTTAGTTAGGGGGGCAGATACGCAGTATTTT. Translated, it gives CASSLVRGADTQYF.

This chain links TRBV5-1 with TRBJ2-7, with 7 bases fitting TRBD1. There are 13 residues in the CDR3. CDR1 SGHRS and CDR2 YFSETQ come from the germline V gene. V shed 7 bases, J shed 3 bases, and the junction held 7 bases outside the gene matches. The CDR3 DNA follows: TGCGCCAGCGGACCCCGGGACAGCTACGAGCAGTACTTC. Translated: CASGPRDSYEQYF.

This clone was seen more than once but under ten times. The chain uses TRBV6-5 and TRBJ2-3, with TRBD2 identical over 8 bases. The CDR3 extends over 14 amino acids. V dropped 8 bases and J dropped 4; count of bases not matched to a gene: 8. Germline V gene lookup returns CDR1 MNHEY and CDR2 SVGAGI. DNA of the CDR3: TGTGCCAGCCTCCCGGCGGGAGGTCCAGATACGCAGTATTTT. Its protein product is CASLPAGGPDTQYF.

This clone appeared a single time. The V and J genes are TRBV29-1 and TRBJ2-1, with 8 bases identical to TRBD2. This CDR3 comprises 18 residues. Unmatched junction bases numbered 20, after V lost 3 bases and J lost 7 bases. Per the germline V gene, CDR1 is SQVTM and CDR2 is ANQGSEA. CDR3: CSVDAVRAGGARGNEQFF. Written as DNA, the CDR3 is TGCAGCGTTGACGCTGTCCGGGCCGGGGGGGCGCGGGGTAATGAGCAGTTCTTC.

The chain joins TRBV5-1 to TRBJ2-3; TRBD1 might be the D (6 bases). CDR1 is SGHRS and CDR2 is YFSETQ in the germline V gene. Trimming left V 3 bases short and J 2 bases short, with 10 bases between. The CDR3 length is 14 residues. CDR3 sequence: CASSYRTDTDTQYF. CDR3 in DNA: TGCGCCAGCAGCTACCGGACAGACACAGATACGCAGTATTTT.

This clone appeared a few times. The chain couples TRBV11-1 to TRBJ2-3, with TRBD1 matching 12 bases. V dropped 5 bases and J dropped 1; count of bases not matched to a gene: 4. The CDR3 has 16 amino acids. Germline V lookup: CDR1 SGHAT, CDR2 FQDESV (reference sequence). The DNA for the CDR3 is TGTGCCAGCAGCCCCCGGGACAGGGGGCGCACAGATACGCAGTATTTT. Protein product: CASSPRDRGRTDTQYF.

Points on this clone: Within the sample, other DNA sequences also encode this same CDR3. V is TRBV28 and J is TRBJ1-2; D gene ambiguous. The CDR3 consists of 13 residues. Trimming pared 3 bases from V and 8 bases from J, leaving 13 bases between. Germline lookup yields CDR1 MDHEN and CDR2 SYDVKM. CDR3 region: CASSFTRGDGYTF. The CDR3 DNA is TGTGCCAGCAGTTTTACCCGGGGAGACGGCTACACCTTC.

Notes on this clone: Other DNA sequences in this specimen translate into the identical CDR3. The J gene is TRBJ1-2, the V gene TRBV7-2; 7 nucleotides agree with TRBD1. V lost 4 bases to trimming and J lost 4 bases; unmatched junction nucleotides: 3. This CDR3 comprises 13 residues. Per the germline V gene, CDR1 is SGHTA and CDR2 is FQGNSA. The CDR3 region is CASSSRQGYGYTF. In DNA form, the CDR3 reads TGTGCCAGCAGCTCGAGACAGGGCTATGGCTACACCTTC.

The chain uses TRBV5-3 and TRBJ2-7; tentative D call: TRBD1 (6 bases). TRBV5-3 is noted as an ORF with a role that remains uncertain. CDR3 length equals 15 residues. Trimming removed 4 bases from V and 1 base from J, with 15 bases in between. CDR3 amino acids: CARSPRTEGSYEQYF. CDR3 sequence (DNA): TGTGCCAGAAGCCCCAGGACAGAGGGGTCCTACGAGCAGTACTTC.